This T cell receptor (beta chain) stems from a study of CD8 T cells in ankylosing spondylitis. Remarks on this clonotype: Its matching antigen is unknown.

Findings and limits, study-wide: Within peripheral blood, clones linked to disease were CD8+ and relatively rare. Seemingly characteristic of ankylosing spondylitis blood was a TCR beta motif consisting of 7 or 8 highly homologous variants. Some of the motif variants had earlier been found in reactive arthritis patients' fluid and blood. Reportedly, significant enrichment of disease-linked clones occurred in matched ankylosing spondylitis synovial fluid.

V lost 5 bases to trimming and J lost 0 bases, with 17 bases between them. The CDR3 runs 16 residues. Germline V lookup: CDR1 DFQATT, CDR2 SNEGSKA (reference sequence). TCRdb re-derived calls from the 5' RACE reads in MiXCR, one entry per CDR3 protein. The top ten clones hold 45% to 65% of a sample with around 90,000 distinct CDR3 sequences, 27% of them seen once. The chain combines TRBV20-1 with TRBJ1-5; no reliable D call. The sequenced sample consisted of blood, either unsorted or a sorted T cell fraction (not recorded which). This clonotype originated in a male donor with ankylosing spondylitis or in good health (not recorded which). The CDR3 loop is CSAYTGSGYSNQPQHF. CDR3 in DNA: TGCAGTGCTTACACCGGGAGCGGCTATAGCAATCAGCCCCAGCATTTT.